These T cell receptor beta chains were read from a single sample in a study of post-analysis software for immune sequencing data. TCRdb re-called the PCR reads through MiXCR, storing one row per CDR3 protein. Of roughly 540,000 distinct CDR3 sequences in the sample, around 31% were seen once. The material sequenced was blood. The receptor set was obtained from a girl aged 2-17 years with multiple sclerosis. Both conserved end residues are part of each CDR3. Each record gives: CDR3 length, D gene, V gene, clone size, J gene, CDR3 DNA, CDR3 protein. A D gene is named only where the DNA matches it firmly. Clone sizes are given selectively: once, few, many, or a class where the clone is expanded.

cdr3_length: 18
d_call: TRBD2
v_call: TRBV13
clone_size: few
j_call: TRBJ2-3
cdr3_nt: TGTGCCAGCAGCTCCTCCCCTGAGCGGGGATCTAGCACAGATACGCAGTATTTT
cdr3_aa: CASSSSPERGSSTDTQYF

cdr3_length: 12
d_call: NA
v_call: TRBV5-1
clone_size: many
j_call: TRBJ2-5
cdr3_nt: TGTGCCAGCAGCTTGAGGGGGGAGACCCAGTACTTC
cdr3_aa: CASSLRGETQYF

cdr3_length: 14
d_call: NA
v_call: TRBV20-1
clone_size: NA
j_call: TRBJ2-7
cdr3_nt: TGCAGTGCTAGGGCTTACGACGGAAACTACGAGCAGTACTTC
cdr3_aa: CSARAYDGNYEQYF

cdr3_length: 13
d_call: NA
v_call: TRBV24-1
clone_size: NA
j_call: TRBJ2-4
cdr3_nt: TGTGCCACCAGTGTGGCAGGCCAAGGGGAGCAGTACTTC
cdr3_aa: CATSVAGQGEQYF

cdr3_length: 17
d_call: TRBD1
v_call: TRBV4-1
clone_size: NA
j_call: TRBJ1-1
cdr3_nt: TGCGCCAGCAGCCAAGAGTCCTGGACAGGGTCTGATGCTGAAGCTTTCTTT
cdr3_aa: CASSQESWTGSDAEAFF

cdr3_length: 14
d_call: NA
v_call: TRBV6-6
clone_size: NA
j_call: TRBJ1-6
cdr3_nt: TGTGCCAGCAGGGTACAGAGAACTAATTCACCCCTCCACTTT
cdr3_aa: CASRVQRTNSPLHF

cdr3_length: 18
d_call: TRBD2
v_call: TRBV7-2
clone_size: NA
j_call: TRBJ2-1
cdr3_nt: TGTGCCAGCAGCGCCCGGACTAGCGGGGGGGCAACCTACAATGAGCAGTTCTTC
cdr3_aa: CASSARTSGGATYNEQFF

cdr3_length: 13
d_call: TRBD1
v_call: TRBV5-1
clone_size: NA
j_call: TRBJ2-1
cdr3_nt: TGCGCCAGCAGCTCCCAGGGGGATAATGAGCAGTTCTTC
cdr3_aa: CASSSQGDNEQFF

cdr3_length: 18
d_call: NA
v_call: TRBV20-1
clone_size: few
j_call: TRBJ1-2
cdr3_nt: TGCAGTGCTAGAGATCAGGAAGGGGAGAGGACCCTGGACTATGGCTACACCTTC
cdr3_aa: CSARDQEGERTLDYGYTF

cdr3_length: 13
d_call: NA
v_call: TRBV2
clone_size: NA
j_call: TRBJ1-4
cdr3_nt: TGTGCCAGCAGCCCCGAGGAGAATGAAAAACTGTTTTTT
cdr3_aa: CASSPEENEKLFF

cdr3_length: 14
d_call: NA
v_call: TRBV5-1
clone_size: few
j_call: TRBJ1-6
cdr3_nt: TGCGCCAGCAGCTTGGACAGGGTGGAGTCACCCCTCCACTTT
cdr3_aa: CASSLDRVESPLHF

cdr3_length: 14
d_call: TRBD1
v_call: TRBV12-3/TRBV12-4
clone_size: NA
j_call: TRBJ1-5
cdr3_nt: TGTGCCAGCAGTTTATGGACAGGTGAACAGCCCCAGCATTTT
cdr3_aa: CASSLWTGEQPQHF

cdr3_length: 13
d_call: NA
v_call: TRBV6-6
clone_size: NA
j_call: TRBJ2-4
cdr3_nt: TGTGCCAGCAGTTACCTCCTAGCAAACATTCAGTACTTC
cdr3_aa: CASSYLLANIQYF

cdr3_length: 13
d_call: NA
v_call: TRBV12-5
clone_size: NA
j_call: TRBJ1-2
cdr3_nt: TGTGCTAGTGGTTTGCCGGGGGACTATGGCTACACCTTC
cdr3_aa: CASGLPGDYGYTF

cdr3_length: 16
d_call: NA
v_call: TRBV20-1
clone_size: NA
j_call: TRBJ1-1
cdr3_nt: TGCAGTGCTTCCACCCCGAGACAGACTCAGAACACTGAAGCTTTCTTT
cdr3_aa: CSASTPRQTQNTEAFF

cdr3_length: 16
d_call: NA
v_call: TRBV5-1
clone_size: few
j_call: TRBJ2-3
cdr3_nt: TGCGCCAGCAGCCCGGACGCAGGGAGGAGCACAGATACGCAGTATTTT
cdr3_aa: CASSPDAGRSTDTQYF

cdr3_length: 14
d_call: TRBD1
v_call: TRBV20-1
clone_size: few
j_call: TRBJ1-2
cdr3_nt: TGCAGTGCTACTCGACCAGGGGGCGGCTATGGCTACACCTTC
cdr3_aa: CSATRPGGGYGYTF

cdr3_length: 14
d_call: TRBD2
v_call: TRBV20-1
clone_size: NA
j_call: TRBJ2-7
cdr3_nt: TGCAGTGCTAAGGGGACTAGCGGGGCCTACGAGCAGTACTTC
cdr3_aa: CSAKGTSGAYEQYF

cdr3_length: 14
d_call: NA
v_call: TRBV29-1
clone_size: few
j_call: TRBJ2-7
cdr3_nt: TGCAGCGTTAAGACAGGTCCCCTCTCCTACGAGCAGTACTTC
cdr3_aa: CSVKTGPLSYEQYF

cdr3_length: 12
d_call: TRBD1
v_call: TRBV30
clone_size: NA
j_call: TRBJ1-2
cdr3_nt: TGTGCCTGGAGTCGACAGGGGGTAGGCTACACCTTC
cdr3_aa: CAWSRQGVGYTF

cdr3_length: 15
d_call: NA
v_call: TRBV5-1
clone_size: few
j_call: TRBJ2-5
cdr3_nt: TGCGCCAGCAGCTCAACCCCCTCGTTAAAAGAGACCCAGTACTTC
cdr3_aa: CASSSTPSLKETQYF

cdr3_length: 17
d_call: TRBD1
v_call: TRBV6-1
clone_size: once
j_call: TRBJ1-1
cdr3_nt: TGTGCCAGCAAATTTTGGGGGTCGAGGGGGCCGAACACTGAAGCTTTCTTT
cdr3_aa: CASKFWGSRGPNTEAFF

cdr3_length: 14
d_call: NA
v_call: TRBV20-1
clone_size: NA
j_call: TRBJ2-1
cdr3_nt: TGCAGTGCTAGAGACCGGGGAATGTTGAATGAGCAGTTCTTC
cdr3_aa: CSARDRGMLNEQFF

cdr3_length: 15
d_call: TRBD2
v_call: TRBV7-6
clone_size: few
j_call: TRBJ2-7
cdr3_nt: TGTGCCAGCAGCCCTATACTAGCGGGGGGCAACGAGCAGTACTTC
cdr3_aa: CASSPILAGGNEQYF

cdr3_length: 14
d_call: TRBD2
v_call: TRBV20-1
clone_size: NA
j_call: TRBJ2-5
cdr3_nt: TGCAGTGCTTTGGCGGGGGGGCCTTTCGAGACCCAGTACTTC
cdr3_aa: CSALAGGPFETQYF

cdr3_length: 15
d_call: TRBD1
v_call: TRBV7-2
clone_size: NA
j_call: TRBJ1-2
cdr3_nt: TGTGCCAGCAGCTTAAAGAGACAGGGGCCCTATGGCTACACCTTC
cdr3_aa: CASSLKRQGPYGYTF

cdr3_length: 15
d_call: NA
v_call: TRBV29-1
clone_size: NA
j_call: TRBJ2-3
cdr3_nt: TGCAGCGTTGCCTTACACCCTTCTAGCACAGATACGCAGTATTTT
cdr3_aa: CSVALHPSSTDTQYF

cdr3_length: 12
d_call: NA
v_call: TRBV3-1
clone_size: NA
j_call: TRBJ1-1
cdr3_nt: TGTGCCAGCCGGACCCTGAACACTGAAGCTTTCTTT
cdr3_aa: CASRTLNTEAFF

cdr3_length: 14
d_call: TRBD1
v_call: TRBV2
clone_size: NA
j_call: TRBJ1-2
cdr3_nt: TGTGCCAGCACCTCCTTCAGGGGGCCGGAGGGCTACACCTTC
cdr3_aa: CASTSFRGPEGYTF

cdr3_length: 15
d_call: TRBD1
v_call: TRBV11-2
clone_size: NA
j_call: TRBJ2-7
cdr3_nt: TGTGCCAGCAGCCGGGACAGGGTCTCTCGGTACGAGCAGTACTTC
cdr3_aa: CASSRDRVSRYEQYF

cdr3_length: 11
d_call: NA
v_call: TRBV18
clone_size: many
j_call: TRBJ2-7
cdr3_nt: TGTGCCAGCAGCCCCGGGTACGAGCAGTACTTC
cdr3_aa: CASSPGYEQYF

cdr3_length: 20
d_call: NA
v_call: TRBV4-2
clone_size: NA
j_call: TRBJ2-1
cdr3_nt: TGTGCCAGCAGCCAAGTAGGTAACGGGGGGCCTACCCGCACTGGAAATGAGCAGTTCTTC
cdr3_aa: CASSQVGNGGPTRTGNEQFF

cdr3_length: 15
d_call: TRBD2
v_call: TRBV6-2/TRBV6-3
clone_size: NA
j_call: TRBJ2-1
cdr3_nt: TGTGCCAGCAGTTCCTCGGCTCGGGGGGGCCCTGAGCAGTTCTTC
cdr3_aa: CASSSSARGGPEQFF

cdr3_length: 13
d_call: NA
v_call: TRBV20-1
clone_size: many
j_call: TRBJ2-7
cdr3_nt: TGCAGTGCTAGAGATAACCAGGGCTACGAGCAGTACTTC
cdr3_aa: CSARDNQGYEQYF

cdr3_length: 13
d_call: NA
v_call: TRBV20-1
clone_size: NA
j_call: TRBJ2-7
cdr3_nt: TGCAGTGGGTCGGACAGCCGCCCCTACGAGCAGTACTTC
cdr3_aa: CSGSDSRPYEQYF